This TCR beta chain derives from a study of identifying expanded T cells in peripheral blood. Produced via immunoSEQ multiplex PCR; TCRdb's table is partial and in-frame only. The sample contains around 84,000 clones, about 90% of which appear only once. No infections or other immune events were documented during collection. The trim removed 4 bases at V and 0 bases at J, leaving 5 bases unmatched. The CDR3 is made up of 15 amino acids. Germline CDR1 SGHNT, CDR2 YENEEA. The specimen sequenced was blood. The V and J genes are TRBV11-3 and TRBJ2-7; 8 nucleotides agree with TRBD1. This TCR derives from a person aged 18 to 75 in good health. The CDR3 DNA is TGTGCCAGCAGCTCGCGGGACAGGACCTCCTACGAGCAGTACTTC. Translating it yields CASSSRDRTSYEQYF. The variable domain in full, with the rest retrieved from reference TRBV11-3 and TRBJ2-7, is EAGVVQSPRYKIIEKKQPVAFWCNPISGHNTLYWYLQNLGQGPELLIRYENEEAVDDSQLPKDRFSAERLKGVDSTLKIQPAELGDSAVYLCASSSRDRTSYEQYFGPGTRLTVT.